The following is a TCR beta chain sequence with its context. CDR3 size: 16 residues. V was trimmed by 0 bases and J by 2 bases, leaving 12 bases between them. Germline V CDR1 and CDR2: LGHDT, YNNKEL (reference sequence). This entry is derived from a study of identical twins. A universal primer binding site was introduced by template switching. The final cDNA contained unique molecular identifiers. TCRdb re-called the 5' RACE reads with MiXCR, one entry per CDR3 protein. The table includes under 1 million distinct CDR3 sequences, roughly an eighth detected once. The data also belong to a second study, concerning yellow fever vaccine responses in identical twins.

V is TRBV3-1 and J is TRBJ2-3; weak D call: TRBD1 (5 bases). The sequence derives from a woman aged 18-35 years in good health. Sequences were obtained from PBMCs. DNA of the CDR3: TGTGCCAGCAGCCAAGAGTGGGGCACTATCACAGATACGCAGTATTTT. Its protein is CASSQEWGTITDTQYF.